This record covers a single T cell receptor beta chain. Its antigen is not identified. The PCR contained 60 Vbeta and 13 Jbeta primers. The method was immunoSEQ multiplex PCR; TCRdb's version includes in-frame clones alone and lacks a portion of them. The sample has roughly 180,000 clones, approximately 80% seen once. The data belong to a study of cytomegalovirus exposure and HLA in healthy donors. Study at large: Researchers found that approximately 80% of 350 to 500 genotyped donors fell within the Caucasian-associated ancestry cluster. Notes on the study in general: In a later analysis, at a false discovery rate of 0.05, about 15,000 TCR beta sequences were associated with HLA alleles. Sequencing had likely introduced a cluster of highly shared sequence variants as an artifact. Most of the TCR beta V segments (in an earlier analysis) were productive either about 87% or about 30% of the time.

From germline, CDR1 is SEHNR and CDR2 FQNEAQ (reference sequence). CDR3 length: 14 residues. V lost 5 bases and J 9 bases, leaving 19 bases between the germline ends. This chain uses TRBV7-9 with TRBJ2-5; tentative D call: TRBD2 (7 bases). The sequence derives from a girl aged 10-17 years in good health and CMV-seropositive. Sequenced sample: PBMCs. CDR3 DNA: TGTGCCAGCAGCCAGTCCGGGGGCCGGGAGGCCCAGTACTTC. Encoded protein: CASSQSGGREAQYF.